These 18 T cell receptor beta chains were all obtained from the same sample, sequenced in a study of shared clonotypes between healthy human individuals. Only in-frame clones appear in the TCRdb table, and some are missing; sequencing was by immunoSEQ multiplex PCR. In the table there are around 1,900,000 clones, 93% of which are singletons. The naive CD8 subset, CD45RO-negative cells positively selected for CCR7, excluded terminally differentiated effector memory CD45RA+ cells. Material for sequencing was naive CD8+ T cells from PBMCs. The source is a man aged 18-30 years in good health. Some clones in this sample may be carry-over from other donors' samples.

The V gene is TRBV7-9, the J gene TRBJ2-6; D is uncertain. The V gene's germline CDR1 is SEHNR and CDR2 FQNEAQ (reference sequence). The CDR3 sequence is 15 residues long. Trimming removed 5 bases from V and 1 base from J, with 9 bases in between. The CDR3 loop reads CASSDYESGANVLTF. The CDR3 DNA is TGTGCCAGCAGCGATTATGAATCTGGGGCCAACGTCCTGACTTTC.

The chain uses TRBV5-4 and TRBJ1-4; TRBD1 matches at 8 bases. CDR1 is SGHNT, CDR2 YYREEE, per germline (reference sequence). The CDR3 totals 15 residues. V shed 4 bases, J shed 3 bases, and the junction held 5 bases outside the gene matches. In DNA, the CDR3 is TGTGCCAGCAGCCCCGGACAGGGTCCTAATGAAAAACTGTTTTTT. It encodes CASSPGQGPNEKLFF.

The chain uses TRBV28 and TRBJ2-7, with TRBD2 as a possible D gene (5 bases). Germline CDR1 and CDR2: MDHEN and SYDVKM. The CDR3 runs 12 residues. The V gene lost 6 bases and the J gene lost 6 bases, with 12 bases spanning the gap. The CDR3 bases are TGTGCCAGCAGACGCCCCGGAGGCGAGCAGTACTTC. Amino acids: CASRRPGGEQYF.

This clone showed up just once. In the same sample, other DNA sequences code for this CDR3. This chain connects TRBV30 to TRBJ2-7; 9 bases align to TRBD1. This CDR3 has 14 amino acids. The J segment lost 2 bases and the V segment lost 0 bases, leaving 2 bases of the junction unmatched. In germline, CDR1 is GTSNPN, CDR2 SVGIG (reference sequence). The chain's CDR3 is CAWSVGTGTYEQYF. The CDR3 region has the DNA TGTGCCTGGAGTGTTGGGACAGGGACCTACGAGCAGTACTTC. Looking up the rest from reference TRBV30 and TRBJ2-7 gives the full variable domain: SQTIHQWPATLVQPVGSPLSLECTVEGTSNPNLYWYRQAAGRGLQLLFYSVGIGQISSEVPQNLSASRPQDRQFILSSKKLLLSDSGFYLCAWSVGTGTYEQYFGPGTRLTVT.

V and J are TRBV4-1 and TRBJ2-7; 9 nucleotides agree with TRBD2. The CDR3 sequence is 14 residues long. V trimming: 6 bases; J trimming: 6 bases; junction bases outside the gene matches: 9. The germline V gene encodes CDR1 MGHRA and CDR2 YSYEKL. The CDR3 nucleotides read TGCGCCAGCAGACCCTTGGCGGGAGGGTTCGAGCAGTACTTC. This sequence encodes CASRPLAGGFEQYF.

The chain couples TRBV4-2 to TRBJ2-4; a possible D gene is TRBD2 (5 bases). The germline V gene encodes CDR1 LGHNA and CDR2 YNFKEQ. V gave up 0 bases and J gave up 0 bases, with 6 bases separating them. The CDR3 sequence is 15 residues long. The chain's CDR3 is CASSQERVAKNIQYF. The CDR3 DNA follows: TGTGCCAGCAGCCAAGAGCGGGTAGCCAAAAACATTCAGTACTTC.

The J gene is TRBJ1-1, the V gene TRBV19, with D tentatively TRBD1 (5 bases). Germline V gene sequence: CDR1 LNHDA, CDR2 SQIVND (reference sequence). Trimming removed 9 bases at V and 5 bases at J, with 25 bases between. The CDR3 consists of 16 residues. CDR3 in amino acids: CARPSGPQLGVTEAFF. Here the CDR3 DNA reads TGTGCCAGGCCATCCGGGCCCCAACTGGGGGTGACTGAAGCTTTCTTT.

The V and J genes are TRBV27 and TRBJ2-7, with D unresolved. Germline loops: CDR1 MNHEY, CDR2 SMNVEV (reference sequence). This CDR3 has 11 amino acids. The ends were cut back, 4 bases at V and 9 bases at J, with 10 bases in the middle. DNA for the CDR3: TGTGCCAGCAGTTCAGGATTGTCGCAGTACTTC. This encodes CASSSGLSQYF.

The chain joins TRBV19 to TRBJ1-1; the D gene is possibly TRBD1 (6 bases). The V gene's germline CDR1 is LNHDA and CDR2 SQIVND (reference sequence). The CDR3 is made up of 14 amino acids. Trimming took off 6 bases at V and 0 bases at J, with 11 bases between the two ends. The CDR3 protein is CASRRQAVNTEAFF. The CDR3 DNA reads as TGTGCCAGTAGAAGACAGGCGGTGAACACTGAAGCTTTCTTT.

The chain employs TRBV4-2 and TRBJ1-2; D may be TRBD1 (6 bases). CDR1 and CDR2 from the germline V gene are LGHNA and YNFKEQ. Trimming stripped 2 bases from V and 6 bases from J, with 25 bases between. This CDR3 is 18 amino acids long. The CDR3 sequence is CASSQRANGQLIYDGYTF. DNA of the CDR3: TGTGCCAGCAGCCAAAGAGCTAACGGACAGCTGATCTATGATGGCTACACCTTC.

The V and J genes are TRBV7-9 and TRBJ2-5; D may match TRBD1 or TRBD2 (5 bases each). The germline V gene encodes CDR1 SEHNR and CDR2 FQNEAQ (reference sequence). The CDR3 runs to 17 residues. The V gene lost 4 bases and the J gene lost 4 bases, with 22 bases spanning the gap. The CDR3 DNA reads as TGTGCCAGCAGCTCACCCATTCGGGACCGTGGGGGAGAGACCCAGTACTTC. It specifies CASSSPIRDRGGETQYF. The whole variable domain, remainder taken from reference TRBV7-9 and TRBJ2-5, is DTGVSQNPRHKITKRGQNVTFRCDPISEHNRLYWYRQTLGQGPEFLTYFQNEAQLEKSRLLSDRFSAERPKGSFSTLEIQRTEQGDSAMYLCASSSPIRDRGGETQYFGPGTRLLVL.

The chain has TRBV6-5 and TRBJ2-7, with 8 nucleotides matching TRBD1. The V segment lost 4 bases and the J segment 0 bases; nucleotides outside the gene matches: 5. The length of the CDR3 is 15 residues. Per the germline V gene, CDR1 is MNHEY and CDR2 is SVGAGI. Here the CDR3 DNA reads TGTGCCAGCAGTTTCCAGGGGGCTGGCTCCTACGAGCAGTACTTC. This codes for CASSFQGAGSYEQYF.

The chain uses TRBV5-4 and TRBJ2-6; 7 positions agree with TRBD2. With V trimmed by 2 bases and J by 2 bases, 13 bases remained unmatched. Germline V gene data show CDR1 as SGHNT and CDR2 as YYREEE (reference sequence). The CDR3 covers 19 residues. CDR3 amino acids: CASSLEVGRELAGANVLTF. The DNA for the CDR3 is TGTGCCAGCAGCTTAGAAGTCGGGCGGGAGCTGGCTGGGGCCAACGTCCTGACTTTC.

This chain joins TRBV4-1 and TRBJ2-2; TRBD2 matches at 14 bases. CDR3 length: 22 amino acids. The germline V gene has CDR1 MGHRA and CDR2 YSYEKL. V dropped 5 bases and J dropped 6; count of bases not matched to a gene: 23. Written as DNA, the CDR3 is TGCGCCAGCAGCGAAACTTTACCTGCCGGGACTAGCGGGAGTGGGGTGCCCGGGGAGCTGTTTTTT. It encodes CASSETLPAGTSGSGVPGELFF.

The rearrangement uses TRBV28 and TRBJ2-1, with unresolved D. Germline loops: CDR1 MDHEN, CDR2 SYDVKM. The CDR3 totals 15 residues. Trimming took 6 bases from V and 0 from J, leaving 12 bases between them. The CDR3 nucleotides are TGTGCCAGCAGCCCTCAGGTCAGCTCCTACAATGAGCAGTTCTTC. As protein: CASSPQVSSYNEQFF.

The DNA for the CDR3 is TGTGCCAGCAGGCCCGGATGGGCCGGGGCCAAAAACATTCAGTACTTC. This codes for CASRPGWAGAKNIQYF. The chain uses TRBV28 and TRBJ2-4; D ambiguous. This CDR3 is built from 16 residues. The germline V gene encodes CDR1 MDHEN and CDR2 SYDVKM. Trimming left V 6 bases short and J 1 base short, with 16 bases between.

The gene calls are TRBV27 and TRBJ2-7; D unclear. The CDR3 runs 11 residues. V lost 8 bases, J lost 1 base, and 6 bases lay in between. Germline V gene data show CDR1 as MNHEY and CDR2 as SMNVEV (reference sequence). This chain's CDR3 is CASRLSYEQYF. CDR3 in DNA: TGTGCCAGCCGCCTGTCCTACGAGCAGTACTTC.

The chain uses TRBV15 and TRBJ1-2, with unresolved D. The V gene's germline CDR1 is LNHNV and CDR2 YYDKDF (reference sequence). V lost 4 bases, J lost 2 bases, and 8 bases lay in between. The CDR3 covers 13 residues. The CDR3 nucleotides read TGTGCCACCAGCAACGTAGAGAACTATGGCTACACCTTC. This sequence encodes CATSNVENYGYTF.